This entry lists 16 T cell receptor beta chains sequenced from one sample in a study of cytomegalovirus exposure and HLA in healthy donors. PCR involved 60 Vbeta and 13 Jbeta primers. Data came from immunoSEQ multiplex PCR; TCRdb stores just in-frame clones and leaves some out. The sample lists almost 200,000 clones; 65% to 90% were seen once. Sequenced: PBMCs. Source of these receptors: a woman in her fifties or sixties in good health and CMV-seronegative.

This clone was found a few times. The chain carries TRBV7-9 and TRBJ2-3, with D possibly matching TRBD2 (6 bases). Germline loops: CDR1 SEHNR, CDR2 FQNEAQ (reference sequence). The CDR3 is made up of 16 amino acids. Trimming shortened V by 5 bases and J by 3 bases, and 18 bases separated the two germline ends. CDR3 DNA sequence: TGTGCCAGCAGCCGAGAGGAGGGAGTGGGTACAGATACGCAGTATTTT. It is translated as CASSREEGVGTDTQYF.

In DNA, the CDR3 is TGTGCCAGCAGTGAAGGCCTAGCGGGTTTCTACAATGAGCAGTTCTTC. This sequence encodes CASSEGLAGFYNEQFF. J is TRBJ2-1 and V is TRBV2, with 8 bases aligning to TRBD2. This CDR3 comprises 16 residues. The germline V gene has CDR1 SNHLY and CDR2 FYNNEI. V trimming: 1 base; J trimming: 3 bases; junction bases outside the gene matches: 5.

The chain uses TRBV6-1 and TRBJ2-3; the D gene is possibly TRBD2 (6 bases). CDR3 length equals 15 residues. V lost 6 bases and J lost 5, with 18 bases in between. Germline V lookup: CDR1 MNHNS, CDR2 SASEGT. For the CDR3, the DNA is TGTGCCAGCAGGGGCGGGACCTCGGGGGTAGATACGCAGTATTTT. Translating gives CASRGGTSGVDTQYF.

This clone has just one count. The V and J genes are TRBV19 and TRBJ2-4; TRBD2 matches at 12 bases. The CDR3 has 16 amino acids. The junction had 9 bases not matched to a gene; V was cut back by 4 bases and J by 8 bases. The germline CDR1 and CDR2 sequences are LNHDA and SQIVND (reference sequence). This CDR3 is CASSTGGLAGFYIQYF. CDR3 DNA: TGTGCCAGTAGTACAGGAGGACTAGCGGGATTTTACATTCAGTACTTC. Drawing the rest from reference TRBV19 and TRBJ2-4, the complete variable domain is DGGITQSPKYLFRKEGQNVTLSCEQNLNHDAMYWYRQDPGQGLRLIYYSQIVNDFQKGDIAEGYSVSREKKESFPLTVTSAQKNPTAFYLCASSTGGLAGFYIQYFGAGTRLSVL.

The gene calls are TRBV9 and TRBJ2-1; tentative D call: TRBD1 (5 bases). Per the germline V gene, CDR1 is SGDLS and CDR2 is YYNGEE. The CDR3 sequence is 15 residues long. V was trimmed by 0 bases and J by 2 bases, leaving 9 bases between them. CDR3 sequence reads: CASSVAQGTYNEQFF. In DNA form, the CDR3 reads TGTGCCAGCAGCGTAGCCCAGGGTACCTACAATGAGCAGTTCTTC.

This clone was counted only a few times. The V gene is TRBV30, the J gene TRBJ2-3; 8 bases line up with TRBD2. The ends lost 7 bases at V and 0 bases at J; junction bases unmatched: 12. The CDR3 covers 16 residues. The germline CDR1 and CDR2 sequences are GTSNPN and SVGIG (reference sequence). The CDR3 region is CAYNLNQRGSTDTQYF. The DNA of the CDR3 is TGTGCCTACAATCTTAACCAGCGGGGGAGCACAGATACGCAGTATTTT.

The rearrangement links TRBV28 to TRBJ1-5; D is unresolved. V dropped 6 bases and J dropped 7 bases, with 16 bases sitting between them. There are 14 residues in the CDR3. Germline V gene lookup returns CDR1 MDHEN and CDR2 SYDVKM. CDR3 DNA: TGTGCCAGCAGCCCCCCCGACGGGAGGCAGCCCCAGCATTTT. Encoded protein: CASSPPDGRQPQHF.

The genes are TRBV14 and TRBJ2-2; no definite D call. Trimming stripped 1 base from V and 5 bases from J, with 5 bases between. Germline V gene sequence: CDR1 SGHDN, CDR2 FVKESK. The CDR3 length is 13 residues. The CDR3 loop reads CASSQGPTGELFF. The CDR3 nucleotides read TGTGCCAGCAGCCAAGGTCCAACCGGGGAGCTGTTTTTT.

This sequence joins TRBV20-1 and TRBJ2-1; D not resolved. The CDR3 covers 11 residues. Per the germline V gene, CDR1 is DFQATT and CDR2 is SNEGSKA (reference sequence). V lost 4 bases and J lost 5, with 6 bases in between. DNA for the CDR3: TGCAGTGCTACGTACAACAATGAGCAGTTCTTC. Protein product: CSATYNNEQFF.

The chain has TRBV4-2 and TRBJ2-7, with 11 bases lining up with TRBD2. The CDR3 sequence is 17 residues long. Trimming removed 3 bases from V and 3 bases from J; junction bases left unmatched: 10. The germline gives CDR1 LGHNA, CDR2 YNFKEQ. The CDR3 bases are TGTGCCAGCAGCCAGGGTACTCTCGGACTAGCGGGCTACGAGCAGTACTTC. This sequence encodes CASSQGTLGLAGYEQYF.

The genes are TRBV27 and TRBJ2-3; D possibly corresponds to TRBD2 (5 bases). Germline-derived CDR1 and CDR2 are MNHEY and SMNVEV (reference sequence). V was cut by 2 bases and J by 4 bases, with 13 bases left in between. This CDR3 is built from 15 residues. CDR3 sequence reads: CASSLGLAEADTQYF. CDR3 nucleotides: TGTGCCAGCAGTTTAGGGCTAGCTGAGGCAGATACGCAGTATTTT.

The chain is built from TRBV6-6 and TRBJ2-5; a weak D match, TRBD1 (6 bases). Germline assignment: CDR1 MNHNY and CDR2 SVGAGI (reference sequence). The CDR3 spans 16 residues. V lost 5 bases, J lost 2 bases, and 18 bases lay in between. The CDR3 DNA sequence: TGTGCCAGCAGTCCGTCTTCGACAGGTCGTCAAGAGACCCAGTACTTC. Amino acids: CASSPSSTGRQETQYF.

The chain joins TRBV6-1 to TRBJ2-7; a possible D gene is TRBD2 (5 bases). V lost 1 base and J lost 4, with 14 bases in between. CDR1 and CDR2 from the germline V gene are MNHNS and SASEGT. CDR3 size: 15 residues. The CDR3 spells CASSEGSGGFYEQYF. CDR3 bases: TGTGCCAGCAGTGAAGGCAGCGGAGGATTTTACGAGCAGTACTTC.

The V call is TRBV7-9, the J call TRBJ2-2, with 8 bases aligning to TRBD2. The ends lost 1 base at V and 7 bases at J; junction bases unmatched: 5. Germline loops: CDR1 SEHNR, CDR2 FQNEAQ (reference sequence). The CDR3 contains 15 residues. For the CDR3, the DNA is TGTGCCAGCAGCTTAGTTAGCGGGAACGTCGGGGAGCTGTTTTTT. This encodes CASSLVSGNVGELFF.

The J gene is TRBJ2-1, the V gene TRBV6-5, with D perhaps TRBD1 (6 bases). V lost 5 bases to trimming and J lost 0 bases, with 11 bases between them. Germline-derived CDR1 and CDR2 are MNHEY and SVGAGI. The CDR3 runs to 15 residues. The CDR3 loop is CASSADRSSYNEQFF. In nucleotides, the CDR3 is TGTGCCAGCAGTGCGGACAGAAGCTCCTACAATGAGCAGTTCTTC.

The chain combines TRBV5-1 with TRBJ2-1; the D is unclear. The germline gives CDR1 SGHRS, CDR2 YFSETQ. The ends were cut back, 4 bases at V and 5 bases at J, with 22 bases in the middle. The CDR3 contains 17 residues. The CDR3 DNA is TGCGCCAGCAGCGCCTCCCTTTCCTCCCTTCGGGACAATGAGCAGTTCTTC. Encoded protein: CASSASLSSLRDNEQFF.